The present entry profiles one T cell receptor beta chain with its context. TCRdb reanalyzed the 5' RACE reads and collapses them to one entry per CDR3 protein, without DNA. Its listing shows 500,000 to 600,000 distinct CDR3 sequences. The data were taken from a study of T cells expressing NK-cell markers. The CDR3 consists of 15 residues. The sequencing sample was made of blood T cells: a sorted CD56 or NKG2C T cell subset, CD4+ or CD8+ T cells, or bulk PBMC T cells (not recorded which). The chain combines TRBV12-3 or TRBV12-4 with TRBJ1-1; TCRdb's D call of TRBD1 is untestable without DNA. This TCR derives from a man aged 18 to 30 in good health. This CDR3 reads CASSEDRALNTEAFF.